Listed here are 25 T cell receptor beta chains from one sample, sequenced in a study of breast tumors, draining lymph nodes, adjacent tissues. TCRdb called the multiplex PCR reads again in MiXCR, with one record for every CDR3 protein. The sample records about 130,000 distinct CDR3 sequences, 15% to 20% being singletons. Breast cancer patients provided tissue from their axillary draining lymph nodes. Sequenced: axillary lymph node tissue. The receptor set was obtained from a female donor with breast cancer. Some clones in this sample may be carry-over from other donors' samples.

This clonotype was found many times. The chain has TRBV20-1 and TRBJ2-1, with D unclear. Trimming removed 1 base at V and 0 bases at J, with 10 bases between. The CDR3 is 15 residues long. Per the germline V gene, CDR1 is DFQATT and CDR2 is SNEGSKA (reference sequence). The chain's CDR3 is CSARVGSSSYNEQFF. As DNA, the CDR3 is TGCAGTGCTAGAGTAGGCTCAAGCTCCTACAATGAGCAGTTCTTC.

In the case of this clonotype: Possible read error: a much larger clone is one base away. The V and J genes are TRBV12-3 or TRBV12-4 and TRBJ2-2; 7 bases align to TRBD2. The CDR3 extends over 15 amino acids. The V and J ends lost 3 bases and 5 bases, in that order; junction bases with no gene match: 6. The CDR3 loop is CASSFGGSGTGELFF. For the CDR3, the DNA is TGTGCCAGCAGTTTCGGCGGGAGTGGTACCGGGGAGCTGTTTTTT.

The table lists this clonotype with many counts. V gene TRBV5-1 combines with J gene TRBJ2-3; D remains unclear. V lost 4 bases to trimming and J lost 2 bases, with 11 bases between them. Looked up from germline, CDR1 is SGHRS and CDR2 is YFSETQ. The CDR3 extends over 14 amino acids. The CDR3 protein is CASSPRYNTDTQYF. CDR3 in DNA: TGCGCCAGCAGCCCGAGATACAACACAGATACGCAGTATTTT.

This clonotype occurred many times. The chain links TRBV29-1 to TRBJ2-1; D remains ambiguous. V was clipped by 2 bases and J by 12 bases, with 11 bases between them. The germline CDR1 and CDR2 sequences are SQVTM and ANQGSEA. The CDR3 totals 11 residues. The CDR3 DNA follows: TGCAGCGTTGAATGGCAGATGGGGCAGTTCTTC. Encoded protein: CSVEWQMGQFF.

The chain couples TRBV30 to TRBJ2-5; 13 bases line up with TRBD2. The CDR3 loop spans 18 amino acids. The trim removed 0 bases at V and 2 bases at J, leaving 9 bases unmatched. Germline V gives CDR1 GTSNPN, CDR2 SVGIG (reference sequence). The CDR3 DNA is TGTGCCTGGAGTGTACGTCCCGGACTAGCGGGAGATCAAGAGACCCAGTACTTC. It is translated as CAWSVRPGLAGDQETQYF.

The chain combines TRBV19 with TRBJ1-1, with D perhaps TRBD1 (5 bases). The CDR3 spans 14 residues. Germline assignment: CDR1 LNHDA and CDR2 SQIVND (reference sequence). The V gene lost 9 bases and the J gene lost 5 bases, with 19 bases spanning the gap. The CDR3 protein is CASLEGPSWTEAFF. For the CDR3, the DNA is TGTGCCAGCCTAGAGGGACCGAGCTGGACTGAAGCTTTCTTT.

This clonotype appeared many times. This CDR3 is CSARDIRQLEQYF. The CDR3 nucleotides read TGCAGTGCTAGAGATATTAGGCAGCTCGAGCAGTACTTC. The chain links TRBV20-1 to TRBJ2-7; unclear D gene. The V end was cut by 0 bases, the J end by 6 bases, with 12 bases between. Germline assignment: CDR1 DFQATT and CDR2 SNEGSKA (reference sequence). The CDR3 runs to 13 residues.

This clonotype has at least ten counts. The chain links TRBV12-3 or TRBV12-4 to TRBJ1-3, with TRBD1 matching over 10 bases. The trim removed 6 bases at V and 3 bases at J, leaving 11 bases unmatched. The length of the CDR3 is 17 residues. The chain's CDR3 is CASRPAGTGVGGNTIYF. The CDR3, as DNA: TGTGCCAGCAGACCAGCCGGGACAGGGGTCGGTGGAAACACCATATATTTT.

This clonotype came up many times. This chain joins TRBV4-1 and TRBJ2-5, with D possibly being TRBD2 (6 bases). This CDR3 has 16 residues. Germline values: CDR1 MGHRA, CDR2 YSYEKL. V gave up 0 bases and J gave up 2 bases, with 13 bases separating them. CDR3 DNA sequence: TGCGCCAGCAGCCAAGATGACCGGGAGAGGCAAGAGACCCAGTACTTC. The encoded protein is CASSQDDRERQETQYF.

To note about this clonotype: A read error may explain this, as a much larger clone is one base away. The CDR3 region is CASSWGAVAQYF. The CDR3 region has the DNA TGTGCCAGCAGTTGGGGGGCGGTGGCGCAGTATTTT. The chain recombines TRBV12-3 or TRBV12-4 with TRBJ2-3, with D perhaps being TRBD1 or TRBD2 (6 bases each). The CDR3 has 12 residues. Between the trimmed V and J ends, which lost 4 bases and 10 bases, there was a span of 12 bases.

This chain uses TRBV27 with TRBJ1-4, with 9 bases aligning to TRBD1. This CDR3 region has 14 residues. The trim removed 8 bases at V and 7 bases at J, leaving 8 bases unmatched. CDR1 MNHEY and CDR2 SMNVEV come from the germline V gene (reference sequence). This CDR3 is CASRPGQGREKLFF. The CDR3 DNA is TGTGCCAGCCGTCCTGGACAGGGGCGTGAAAAACTGTTTTTT.

Only a few counts were recorded for this clonotype. The rearrangement uses TRBV5-4 and TRBJ2-2; D gene ambiguous. V lost 4 bases and J lost 7, with 8 bases in between. Germline CDR1 and CDR2: SGHNT and YYREEE (reference sequence). The CDR3 runs to 12 residues. This chain's CDR3 is CASSRASGELFF. The CDR3 nucleotides read TGTGCCAGCAGCCGAGCGAGCGGGGAGCTGTTTTTT.

A few counts support this clonotype. The chain combines TRBV3-1 with TRBJ2-2; the D call may be TRBD1 or TRBD2 (5 bases each). The V gene's germline CDR1 is LGHDT and CDR2 YNNKEL (reference sequence). The CDR3 length is 14 residues. Trimming pared 0 bases from V and 6 bases from J, leaving 8 bases between. The CDR3 here is CASSQDRESGELFF. The CDR3 DNA reads TGTGCCAGCAGCCAAGACAGGGAGTCCGGGGAGCTGTTTTTT.

This clonotype was found many times. The chain couples TRBV9 to TRBJ1-3; D is uncertain. V lost 0 bases to trimming and J lost 0 bases, with 10 bases between them. This CDR3 comprises 16 residues. CDR1 is SGDLS, CDR2 YYNGEE, per germline. CDR3 amino acids: CASSVAPDGSGNTIYF. In DNA, the CDR3 is TGTGCCAGCAGCGTAGCTCCGGACGGCTCTGGAAACACCATATATTTT. Full variable domain (remainder filled in from reference TRBV9 and TRBJ1-3): DSGVTQTPKHLITATGQRVTLRCSPRSGDLSVYWYQQSLDQGLQFLIQYYNGEERAKGNILERFSAQQFPDLHSELNLSSLELGDSALYFCASSVAPDGSGNTIYFGEGSWLTVV.

This clonotype was seen many times. The chain links TRBV7-8 to TRBJ1-5; unclear D gene. The CDR3 has 16 amino acids. V was clipped by 2 bases and J by 0 bases, with 11 bases between them. Germline-derived CDR1 and CDR2 are SGHVS and FQNEAQ. The CDR3 nucleotides read TGTGCCAGCAGCTTACCCGGGTTATATAGCAATCAGCCCCAGCATTTT. Translation: CASSLPGLYSNQPQHF.

At least ten counts were recorded for this clonotype. The V gene is TRBV5-1, the J gene TRBJ1-6; TRBD1 agrees at 9 bases. The V and J ends lost 4 bases and 10 bases, in that order; junction bases with no gene match: 12. From germline, CDR1 is SGHRS and CDR2 YFSETQ. The CDR3 totals 16 residues. This chain's CDR3 is CASSESGTGIGSPLHF. The CDR3 DNA is TGCGCCAGCAGCGAATCCGGGACAGGGATAGGATCACCCCTCCACTTT.

This clonotype was seen ten or more times. J is TRBJ1-6 and V is TRBV6-1; D might be TRBD1 (6 bases). CDR1 and CDR2 (germline): MNHNS, SASEGT. V dropped 2 bases and J dropped 7 bases, with 15 bases sitting between them. The CDR3 has 16 residues. This CDR3 is CASSEMDSSLNSPLHF. The CDR3 coding sequence is TGTGCCAGCAGTGAAATGGACAGTTCCTTAAATTCACCCCTCCACTTT.

This clonotype was observed many times. The chain links TRBV7-9 to TRBJ2-1, with 9 bases matching TRBD1. There are 15 residues in the CDR3. The V gene end was trimmed by 9 bases and the J gene end by 3 bases; junction bases not matched to a gene: 9. Per germline, CDR1 SEHNR and CDR2 FQNEAQ (reference sequence). CDR3 in amino acids: CASRDWGQGYNEQFF. The CDR3 bases are TGTGCCAGTCGTGACTGGGGACAGGGCTACAATGAGCAGTTCTTC.

A note on this clonotype: A clone one base away is much larger, so this may be a read error. The rearrangement joins TRBV30 to TRBJ1-3; D remains ambiguous. Germline V CDR1 and CDR2: GTSNPN, SVGIG (reference sequence). CDR3 length: 13 amino acids. The CDR3 DNA reads TGTGCCTGGAGCGGAAACTCTGAAAACACCATATATTTT. This encodes CAWSGNSENTIYF.

This clonotype was recorded many times. The chain couples TRBV2 to TRBJ2-7, with 7 bases identical to TRBD2. This CDR3 has 15 amino acids. Germline values: CDR1 SNHLY, CDR2 FYNNEI. J gave up 2 bases and V 6 bases, and 10 bases lay outside the gene matches. As DNA, the CDR3 is TGTGCCAGCAGCTCATGGCGGGGGACGACCTACGAGCAGTACTTC. Amino acids: CASSSWRGTTYEQYF.

This clonotype showed up many times. The CDR3 region has the DNA TGTGCCACCAGCAGACTGAATGAGCAGTTCTTC. Protein: CATSRLNEQFF. This sequence joins TRBV15 and TRBJ2-1; D unclear. The germline V gene encodes CDR1 LNHNV and CDR2 YYDKDF (reference sequence). The CDR3 covers 11 residues. Deletions cut 2 bases from V and 7 bases from J, with 3 bases between. Looking up the rest from reference TRBV15 and TRBJ2-1 gives the full variable domain: DAMVIQNPRYQVTQFGKPVTLSCSQTLNHNVMYWYQQKSSQAPKLLFHYYDKDFNNEADTPDNFQSRRPNTSFCFLDIRSPGLGDTAMYLCATSRLNEQFFGPGTRLTVL.

About this clonotype: A much more abundant neighbour one base away suggests this may be a read error. CDR3 coding DNA: TGTGCCACCAGTGATTTATGGACTAGCGGGGGTAATAAGCAGTTCTTC. Translated: CATSDLWTSGGNKQFF. The V and J genes are TRBV24-1 and TRBJ2-1; TRBD2 agrees at 13 bases. This CDR3 region has 16 residues. J lost 11 bases, V lost 1 base, and 7 bases had no gene match. Germline V gene sequence: CDR1 KGHDR, CDR2 SFDVKD.

In this sample, this clonotype turned up many times. The chain uses TRBV10-1 and TRBJ2-3; 9 bases line up with TRBD2. CDR3 length equals 14 residues. Germline values: CDR1 WNHNN, CDR2 SYGVQD (reference sequence). V shed 6 bases, J shed 4 bases, and the junction held 5 bases outside the gene matches. This CDR3 is CASRDSGSADTQYF. As DNA, the CDR3 is TGCGCCAGCAGGGATAGCGGGAGCGCAGATACGCAGTATTTT.

The CDR3 protein is CARKQGSMNTEAFF. CDR3 DNA: TGTGCCCGCAAACAGGGATCCATGAACACTGAAGCTTTCTTT. The rearrangement uses TRBV2 and TRBJ1-1; D is perhaps TRBD1 (6 bases). Germline-derived CDR1 and CDR2 are SNHLY and FYNNEI. V gave up 11 bases and J gave up 0 bases, with 16 bases separating them. The CDR3 is made up of 14 amino acids.

A single count supports this clonotype. A much larger clone lies a single base off, so this may be a read error. The genes are TRBV5-4 and TRBJ2-5, with TRBD2 identical over 7 bases. The CDR3 contains 15 residues. Looked up from germline, CDR1 is SGHNT and CDR2 is YYREEE (reference sequence). With V trimmed by 0 bases and J by 3 bases, 5 bases remained unmatched. The CDR3 sequence: CASSLAGGRKETQYF. The CDR3 coding sequence is TGTGCCAGCAGCTTGGCGGGAGGAAGAAAAGAGACCCAGTACTTC.